Listed below are T cell receptor beta chains from one sample, sequenced in a study of metastatic and nonmetastatic thyroid tumors. TCRdb called clones again from the PCR reads with MiXCR. This sample has around 15,000 clones, with approximately 19% found just once. Sequenced material: blood. These receptors were taken from a female donor with papillary thyroid cancer or a benign thyroid nodule (not recorded which). Some clones in this sample may be carry-over from other donors' samples. Each CDR3 is given with its conserved first and last residue. Fields, in order: J gene, clone size, V gene, D gene, CDR3 DNA, CDR3 protein. The D gene is left open where the match is weak. Clone size, where shown, is once, few, many, or a class for clones that have expanded.

TRBJ2-5 | many | TRBV2 | NA | TGTGCCAGCAGAACGGGACCCACGGAGACCCAGTACTTC | CASRTGPTETQYF
TRBJ1-1 | many | TRBV5-6 | NA | TGTGCCAGCAGCTTTAGGGAGTACACTGAAGCTTTCTTT | CASSFREYTEAFF
TRBJ2-7 | large | TRBV6-1 | NA | TGTGCCAGCAGTGAAGGGCCCCCCCTCGGGGGATCTACCTACGAGCAGTACTTC | CASSEGPPLGGSTYEQYF
TRBJ1-2 | few | TRBV6-6 | TRBD1 | TGTGCCAGCAGTTACTCCCTCCGGGACAGGGTTGATGGCTACACCTTC | CASSYSLRDRVDGYTF
TRBJ2-2 | NA | TRBV9 | NA | TGTGCCAGCATCTTAGCGCGGACCGGGGAGCTGTTTTTT | CASILARTGELFF
TRBJ1-2 | few | TRBV6-5 | TRBD1 | TGTGCCAGCAGTTACGCCGGGACAGGGGCAGGAAACTATGGCTACACCTTC | CASSYAGTGAGNYGYTF
TRBJ1-1 | many | TRBV28 | NA | TGTGCCAGCAGTTTAACCACAGAAGCTTTCTTT | CASSLTTEAFF
TRBJ2-5 | medium-sized | TRBV2 | TRBD1 | TGTGCCAGCAGTGAAGCGTGGACAGGCCAAGAGACCCAGTACTTC | CASSEAWTGQETQYF
TRBJ2-3 | many | TRBV7-3 | NA | TGTGCCAGCAGCTTAAATTCCTTTGATACGCAGTATTTT | CASSLNSFDTQYF
TRBJ1-1 | many | TRBV20-1 | NA | TGCAGTGCTCCCATCGGGGGACGCCTGAACACTGAAGCTTTCTTT | CSAPIGGRLNTEAFF
TRBJ1-3 | many | TRBV7-8 | NA | TGTGCCAGCAGCCCAAACCGGCTGACCGGGCCTCGGTCAGGAAACACCATATATTTT | CASSPNRLTGPRSGNTIYF
TRBJ2-1 | few | TRBV12-3/TRBV12-4 | NA | TGTGCCAGCAGTCGCCTGACTGAACCCTACAATGAGCAGTTCTTC | CASSRLTEPYNEQFF
TRBJ1-1 | NA | TRBV29-1 | NA | TGCAGCGTTGAACAGGTCACTGAAGCTTTCTTT | CSVEQVTEAFF
TRBJ1-5 | NA | TRBV19 | NA | TGTGCCAGTAACACACATGGGCATTACAATCAGCCCCAGCACTTT | CASNTHGHYNQPQHF
TRBJ1-1 | many | TRBV30 | NA | TGTGCCTGGAGTTTGGGGGGCACTGAAGCTTTCTTT | CAWSLGGTEAFF
TRBJ2-1 | NA | TRBV20-1 | TRBD2 | TGCAGTGCTAGAGTATTAGCGGGAGGGCCGAGCTCCTACAATGAGCAGTTCTTC | CSARVLAGGPSSYNEQFF
TRBJ2-2 | medium-sized | TRBV6-1 | TRBD2 | TGTGCCAGCTCTAGGACTAGCGGGAGATTGACCGGGGAGCTGTTTTTT | CASSRTSGRLTGELFF
TRBJ1-2 | NA | TRBV7-9 | NA | TGTGCCAGCAGCTTAGGGGGACACTATGGCTACACCTTC | CASSLGGHYGYTF
TRBJ2-1 | many | TRBV6-2/TRBV6-3 | NA | TGTGCCATCAAAAAGCACGATCGGGGCAATGAGCAGTTCTTC | CAIKKHDRGNEQFF
TRBJ1-6 | medium-sized | TRBV28 | NA | TGTGCCAGCGTAGGGGGTAGCTCCTATAATTCACCCCTCCACTTT | CASVGGSSYNSPLHF
TRBJ2-3 | NA | TRBV12-3/TRBV12-4 | TRBD2 | TGTGCCAGCAGCCCCGGACTAGCGGGAGAAACAGATACGCAGTATTTT | CASSPGLAGETDTQYF
TRBJ1-3 | many | TRBV19 | TRBD1 | TGTGCCAGTAGCCGACAGGGATCCGACGGAAACACCATATATTTT | CASSRQGSDGNTIYF
TRBJ1-2 | NA | TRBV27 | NA | TGTGCCAGCAGTGCTTGGACAGAGCCTAACTATGGCTACACCTTC | CASSAWTEPNYGYTF
TRBJ2-3 | many | TRBV7-3 | TRBD2 | TGTGCCAGCAGCTTACGGGCTAGCGGGAGTACGGCAGATACGCAGTATTTT | CASSLRASGSTADTQYF
TRBJ2-4 | NA | TRBV13 | NA | TGTGCCAGCAGCCTACAGGGTACGGACATTCAGTACTTC | CASSLQGTDIQYF
TRBJ1-2 | medium-sized | TRBV12-3/TRBV12-4 | NA | TGTGCCAGCAGTTTAGCCCCCCCTGGGGTGAACTATGGCTACACCTTC | CASSLAPPGVNYGYTF
TRBJ1-6 | many | TRBV7-9 | TRBD1 | TGTGCCAGCAGCTTGGGACAGGGTTGGTCACCCCTCCACTTT | CASSLGQGWSPLHF
TRBJ2-1 | few | TRBV6-1 | TRBD2 | TGTGCCAGTTCCCCGACTAGCGGAACCTACAATGAGCAGTTCTTC | CASSPTSGTYNEQFF
TRBJ2-2 | many | TRBV7-6 | NA | TGTGCCAGCAGCTTAGCGACAGGCGGCACCGGGGAGCTGTTTTTT | CASSLATGGTGELFF
TRBJ2-2 | medium-sized | TRBV6-2/TRBV6-3 | TRBD1 | TGTGCCAGCAGCCGGGACAGCACCGGGGAGCTGTTTTTT | CASSRDSTGELFF
TRBJ1-6 | medium-sized | TRBV19 | TRBD1 | TGTGCCAGTAGGACCGGGACAGGGGATTCACCCCTCCACTTT | CASRTGTGDSPLHF
TRBJ1-6 | many | TRBV7-9 | NA | TGTGCCAGCAGCTTGGGGGGGGCCCTCAATTCACCCCTCCACTTT | CASSLGGALNSPLHF
TRBJ1-1 | few | TRBV28 | NA | TGTGCCAGCATTCAGGGGTGTAACACTCAAGCTTTCTTT | CASIQGCNTQAFF
TRBJ2-2 | medium-sized | TRBV28 | NA | TGTGCCAGCAGTCTAGGACGAACCGGGGAGCTGTTTTTT | CASSLGRTGELFF
TRBJ1-2 | NA | TRBV13 | TRBD1 | TGTGCCAGCAGCTTAGGCCATCAGGGGGTCGACTATGGCTACACCTTC | CASSLGHQGVDYGYTF